Below, one TCR beta chain is given with its context. What it binds is not known. TCRalpha and TCRbeta cDNA went through nested PCRs of roughly 17 and 9 cycles, two in total. No DNA is given; TCRdb re-called the 5' RACE reads and lists each CDR3 protein once. The repertoire table contains fewer than 350,000 distinct CDR3 sequences. For every donor, one blood sample of approximately 2.3 ml was drawn. The source of the sample is a study of monozygotic twins with inflammatory bowel disease. Regarding the study as a whole: Results did not support any single strong IBD-associated signal or clonotype.

This CDR3 region has 15 residues. Germline loops: CDR1 MGHRA, CDR2 YSYEKL. The V gene is TRBV4-1, the J gene TRBJ1-1; without DNA, the TCRdb call of TRBD1 cannot be checked. The TCR comes from a human donor with ulcerative colitis or Crohn's disease, or a healthy co-twin of an affected twin (not recorded which). Source material: blood. This chain's CDR3 is CASSQHIGEGTEAFF.